This T cell receptor (beta chain) originates from a study of cytomegalovirus exposure and HLA in healthy donors. The overall study: Most donors, approximately 82% of approximately 400 genotyped, fell in the Caucasian-associated ancestry cluster. Points from the study as a whole: Testing in vitro showed a few CMV-associated chains specific for CMV antigens. TCR beta sequences reportedly predicted most subjects' HLA-A and HLA-B alleles accurately. Later, TCR association rates were found to vary by HLA locus, highest for DRB1 and lowest for HLA-C.

The germline V gene encodes CDR1 SEHNR and CDR2 FQNEAQ (reference sequence). The CDR3 sequence is 15 residues long. PCR involved 60 Vbeta and 13 Jbeta primers. The assay was immunoSEQ multiplex PCR, and TCRdb's table has in-frame clones only and misses some. Among fewer than 200,000 clones, roughly 80% were seen once, and the ten largest hold less than 15%. Details on this clone: Its antigen remains unidentified. Germline and junction disagree at one end, which may indicate a read error.

The rearrangement uses TRBV7-9 and TRBJ2-3, with D maybe TRBD2 (6 bases). This TCR was sampled from a woman between 50 and 59 years old in good health and CMV-seronegative. Sample: PBMCs. CDR3: CSSSLGGSVVDTQYF. The CDR3 DNA follows: TGTTCCAGCAGCTTAGGAGGGAGTGTGGTGGATACGCAGTATTTT. Drawing the rest from reference TRBV7-9 and TRBJ2-3, the complete variable domain is DTGVSQNPRHKITKRGQNVTFRCDPISEHNRLYWYRQTLGQGPEFLTYFQNEAQLEKSRLLSDRFSAERPKGSFSTLEIQRTEQGDSAMYLCSSSLGGSVVDTQYFGPGTRLTVL.